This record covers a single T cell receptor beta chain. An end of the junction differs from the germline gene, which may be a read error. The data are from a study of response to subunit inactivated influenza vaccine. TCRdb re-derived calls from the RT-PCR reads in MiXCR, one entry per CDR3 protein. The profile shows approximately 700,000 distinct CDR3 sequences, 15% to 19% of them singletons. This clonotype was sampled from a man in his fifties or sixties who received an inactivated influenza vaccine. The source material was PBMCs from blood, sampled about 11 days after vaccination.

As DNA, the CDR3 is TGCAGCGTTGATTTATGGGCTAGCGACCTGTCTACCTCCTACAGTGAGCAGTTCTTC. It is translated as CSVDLWASDLSTSYSEQFF. This chain joins TRBV29-1 and TRBJ2-1; D perhaps matches TRBD2 (6 bases). Germline CDR1 reads SQVTM; CDR2 reads ANQGSEA. The CDR3 consists of 19 residues.